The subject of this entry is one T cell receptor beta chain. Repertoires were generated with immunoSEQ multiplex PCR, while TCRdb's copy carries only in-frame clones and drops some. The sample lists 130,000 or so clones, more than 80% occurring once. CDR3 length: 15 residues. The germline V gene has CDR1 SGHAT and CDR2 FQNNGV. Trimming pared 6 bases from V and 2 bases from J, leaving 14 bases between. The data were taken from a study of control samples from healthy donors and cancer patients. Sequencing input: blood. The chain links TRBV11-2 to TRBJ1-3; possibly TRBD1 for D (5 bases). This TCR was sampled from a man in his forties in good health. For the CDR3, the DNA is TGTGCCAGCAGGCACAGGATCGGGGCTGGAAACACCATATATTTT. Its protein is CASRHRIGAGNTIYF.